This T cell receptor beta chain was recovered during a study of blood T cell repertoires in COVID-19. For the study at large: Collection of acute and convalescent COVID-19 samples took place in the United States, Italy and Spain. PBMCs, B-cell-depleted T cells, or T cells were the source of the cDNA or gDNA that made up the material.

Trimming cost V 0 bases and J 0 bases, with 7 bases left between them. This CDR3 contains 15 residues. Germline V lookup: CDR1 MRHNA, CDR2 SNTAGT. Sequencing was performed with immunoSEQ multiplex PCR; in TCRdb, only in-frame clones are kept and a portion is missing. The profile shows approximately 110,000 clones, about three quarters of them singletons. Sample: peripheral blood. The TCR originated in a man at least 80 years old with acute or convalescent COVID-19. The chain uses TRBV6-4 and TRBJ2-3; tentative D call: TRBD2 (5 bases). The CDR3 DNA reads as TGTGCCAGCAGTGACTCAGCGGCTAGCACAGATACGCAGTATTTT. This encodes CASSDSAASTDTQYF.